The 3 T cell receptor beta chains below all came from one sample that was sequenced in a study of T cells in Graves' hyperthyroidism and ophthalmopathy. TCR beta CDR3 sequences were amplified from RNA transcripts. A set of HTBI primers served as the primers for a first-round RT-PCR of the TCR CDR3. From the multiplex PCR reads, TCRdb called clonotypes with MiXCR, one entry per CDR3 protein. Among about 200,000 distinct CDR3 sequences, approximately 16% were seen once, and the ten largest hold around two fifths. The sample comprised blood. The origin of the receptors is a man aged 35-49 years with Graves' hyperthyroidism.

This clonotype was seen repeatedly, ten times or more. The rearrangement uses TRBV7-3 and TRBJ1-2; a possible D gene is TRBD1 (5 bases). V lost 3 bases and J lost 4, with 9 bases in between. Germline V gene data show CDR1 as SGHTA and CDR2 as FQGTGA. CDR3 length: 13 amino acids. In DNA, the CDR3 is TGTGCCAGCAGCTTGGGACCCAGCTATGGCTACACCTTC. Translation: CASSLGPSYGYTF.

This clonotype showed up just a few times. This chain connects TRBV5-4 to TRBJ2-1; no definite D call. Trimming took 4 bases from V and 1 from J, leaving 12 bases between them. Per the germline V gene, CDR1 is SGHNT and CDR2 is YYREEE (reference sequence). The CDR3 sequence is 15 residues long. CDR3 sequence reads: CASSGDPLSYNEQFF. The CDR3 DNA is TGTGCCAGCAGCGGCGATCCTTTATCCTACAATGAGCAGTTCTTC. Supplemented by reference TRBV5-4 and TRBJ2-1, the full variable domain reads ETGVTQSPTHLIKTRGQQVTLRCSSQSGHNTVSWYQQALGQGPQFIFQYYREEENGRGNFPPRFSGLQFPNYSSELNVNALELDDSALYLCASSGDPLSYNEQFFGPGTRLTVL.

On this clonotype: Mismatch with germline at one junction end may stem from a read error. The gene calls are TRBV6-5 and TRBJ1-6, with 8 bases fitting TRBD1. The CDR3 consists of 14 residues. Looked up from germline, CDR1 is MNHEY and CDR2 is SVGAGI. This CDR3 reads CAGSYQGARSPLHF. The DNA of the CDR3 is TGTGCCGGCAGTTATCAGGGGGCGAGGTCACCCCTCCACTTT.